The TCR beta chain described here comes from a study of graft-versus-host responses after intestinal transplantation. The CDR3 is 14 amino acids. Trimming shortened V by 6 bases and J by 5 bases, and 16 bases separated the two germline ends. Germline CDR1 SQVTM, CDR2 ANQGSEA. This clone has more than one count but fewer than ten. Its antigen remains unknown. Data came from immunoSEQ multiplex PCR; TCRdb stores just in-frame clones and leaves some out. The table records nearly 110,000 clones, about 87% of them present only once. The sample consisted of unstimulated CD4+ T cells sorted from spleen or lymph node cells, taken before transplant. The gene calls are TRBV29-1 and TRBJ2-2; D is possibly TRBD2 (7 bases). The sequence derives from a human donor who was the organ donor for an intestinal transplant. CDR3 region: CSVGGGARTGELFF. The DNA of the CDR3 is TGCAGCGTCGGAGGGGGGGCCCGTACCGGGGAGCTGTTTTTT.